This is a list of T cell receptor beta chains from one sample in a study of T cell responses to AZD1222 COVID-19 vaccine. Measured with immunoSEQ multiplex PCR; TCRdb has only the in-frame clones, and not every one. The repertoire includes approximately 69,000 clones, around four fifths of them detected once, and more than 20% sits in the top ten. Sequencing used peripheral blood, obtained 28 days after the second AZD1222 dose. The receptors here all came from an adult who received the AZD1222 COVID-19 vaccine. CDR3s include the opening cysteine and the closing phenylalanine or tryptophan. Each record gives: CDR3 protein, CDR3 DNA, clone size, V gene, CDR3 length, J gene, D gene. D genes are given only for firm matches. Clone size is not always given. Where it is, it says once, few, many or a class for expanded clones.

CASSQDPGLGEQYF TGTGCCAGCAGCCAAGATCCTGGCTTGGGTGAGCAGTACTTC . TRBV3-1/TRBV3-2 14 TRBJ2-7 .
CASSQVGAGTYTDTQYF TGTGCCAGCAGCCAAGTGGGAGCGGGGACCTACACAGATACGCAGTATTTT . TRBV4-2 17 TRBJ2-3 TRBD2
CASSLPGGPEETQYF TGTGCCAGCAGCTTGCCGGGGGGGCCGGAGGAGACCCAGTACTTC . TRBV6-5 15 TRBJ2-5 TRBD2
CATTDYQPQHF TGTGCGACGACGGACTATCAGCCCCAGCATTTT . TRBV6-5 11 TRBJ1-5 .
CASSRDILDRSSYNSPLHF TGTGCCAGCAGCAGGGACATCCTCGACCGGAGCTCCTATAATTCACCCCTCCACTTT . TRBV19 19 TRBJ1-6 .
CASSRGGVETQYF TGCGCCAGCAGCCGGGGGGGCGTGGAGACCCAGTACTTC . TRBV5-1 13 TRBJ2-5 TRBD2
CASSSDGDYGYTF TGCGCCAGCAGCTCCGACGGAGACTATGGCTACACCTTC . TRBV5-1 13 TRBJ1-2 .
CATGQGAYEQFF TGTGCCACGGGACAGGGGGCTTATGAGCAGTTCTTC . TRBV6-5 12 TRBJ2-1 TRBD1
CASSPQAGAVNGYTF TGTGCCAGCAGCCCCCAGGCGGGGGCAGTTAATGGCTACACCTTC . TRBV3-1/TRBV3-2 15 TRBJ1-2 .
CASSPPGGRTDTQYF TGTGCCAGCAGTCCTCCCGGCGGACGCACAGATACGCAGTATTTT . TRBV7-3 15 TRBJ2-3 .
CASSALGRGYGYTF TGCGCCAGCTCCGCTCTCGGACGGGGCTATGGCTACACCTTC once TRBV5-1 14 TRBJ1-2 .
CASSLDKYTGELFF TGCGCCAGCAGCTTGGACAAATACACCGGGGAGCTGTTTTTT once TRBV5-1 14 TRBJ2-2 .
CATSQELAGGSYNEQFF TGCGCCACCTCTCAGGAACTAGCGGGGGGCTCCTACAATGAGCAGTTCTTC . TRBV5-1 17 TRBJ2-1 TRBD2
CASSLSGAANRGMHNEQFF TGTGCCAGCAGCTTATCAGGGGCGGCGAACAGGGGAATGCACAATGAGCAGTTCTTC once TRBV7-9 19 TRBJ2-1 TRBD1
CASSQAQNSPLHF TGTGCCAGCAGCCAAGCCCAGAACTCACCCCTCCACTTT . TRBV14 13 TRBJ1-6 .
CASSFAGAETEAFF TGTGCCAGCAGCTTTGCAGGGGCGGAAACTGAAGCTTTCTTT . TRBV7-9 14 TRBJ1-1 .
CASNSDRVKETQYF TGTGCCAGCAACAGTGACAGGGTTAAAGAGACCCAGTACTTC once TRBV6-5 14 TRBJ2-5 TRBD1
CASSDRDRGWGRNTEAFF TGTGCCAGCAGTGACCGGGACAGGGGATGGGGGAGAAACACTGAAGCTTTCTTT . TRBV6-1 18 TRBJ1-1 TRBD1
CASSDNWTANSPLHF TGTGCCAGCAGTGATAATTGGACAGCCAATTCACCCCTCCACTTT . TRBV6-1 15 TRBJ1-6 .
CARHSGGGRVTGELFF TGCGCCAGGCATTCCGGTGGGGGCCGGGTCACCGGGGAGCTGTTTTTT . TRBV23-1 16 TRBJ2-2 .
CASSSRQEGGYTF TGTGCCAGCAGCTCGCGACAGGAGGGTGGCTACACCTTC . TRBV11-3 13 TRBJ1-2 .
CAISETAGGSYNEQFF TGTGCCATCAGTGAAACTGCCGGGGGCTCCTACAATGAGCAGTTCTTC . TRBV10-3 16 TRBJ2-1 .
CASSADRYTIYF TGTGCCAGCAGCGCGGACCGATACACCATATATTTT . TRBV5-4 12 TRBJ1-3 .
CASSILGQQYGYTF TGTGCCAGCAGCATTCTTGGACAGCAGTATGGCTACACCTTC . TRBV11-3 14 TRBJ1-2 .
CASSPAQGDGYTF TGTGCCAGCTCACCGGCACAGGGTGATGGCTACACCTTC . TRBV18 13 TRBJ1-2 .
CASSFSGNGNTIYF TGTGCCAGCAGTTTCTCAGGGAACGGAAACACCATATATTTT . TRBV27 14 TRBJ1-3 .
CASSLSRQGGNTIYF TGTGCCAGCAGTTTATCTCGGCAGGGAGGAAACACCATATATTTT . TRBV27 15 TRBJ1-3 .
CASRKGDRAGETQYF TGTGCCAGCCGAAAAGGGGACAGGGCTGGGGAGACCCAGTACTTC once TRBV2 15 TRBJ2-5 TRBD1
CATSDTDLIQFYGYTF TGTGCCACCAGTGACACGGACCTCATCCAGTTTTATGGCTACACCTTC . TRBV24-1 16 TRBJ1-2 .
CASSFLSGPRGIETQYF TGTGCCAGCAGCTTTCTCTCCGGGCCGCGAGGTATAGAGACCCAGTACTTC . TRBV3-1/TRBV3-2 17 TRBJ2-5 .
CASSSYGPAQETQYF TGTGCCAGCAGTTCCTATGGGCCTGCGCAAGAGACCCAGTACTTC . TRBV3-1/TRBV3-2 15 TRBJ2-5 .
CASSVASDTQYF TGTGCCAGCAGCGTAGCGTCAGATACGCAGTATTTT once TRBV9 12 TRBJ2-3 .
CATSRDGIRGSPLHF TGTGCCACCAGCAGAGATGGGATAAGGGGTTCACCCCTCCACTTT once TRBV15 15 TRBJ1-6 .
CASGSYRVLTDTQYF TGTGCTAGTGGTTCGTACAGGGTCCTCACAGATACGCAGTATTTT . TRBV12-5 15 TRBJ2-3 .
CASSPLAGVSTDTQYF TGTGCCAGCAGCCCGTTAGCGGGGGTAAGCACAGATACGCAGTATTTT . TRBV14 16 TRBJ2-3 TRBD2
CASSYRDSYEQYF TGTGCCAGCAGTTACAGGGATTCCTACGAGCAGTACTTC . TRBV6-5 13 TRBJ2-7 .
CASSLAGTGQETQYF TGCGCCAGCAGCTTGGCCGGGACAGGCCAAGAGACCCAGTACTTC . TRBV5-1 15 TRBJ2-5 TRBD1
CASSLAGVYNEQFF TGTGCCAGCAGTTTAGCGGGGGTTTACAATGAGCAGTTCTTC . TRBV6-1 14 TRBJ2-1 TRBD2
CASSEELVSSYNEQFF TGCGCCAGCAGCGAAGAACTAGTTAGCTCCTACAATGAGCAGTTCTTC . TRBV5-1 16 TRBJ2-1 .
CASSLGAARETLWHTIYF TGTGCCAGCAGCTTAGGAGCAGCGAGGGAAACACTATGGCACACCATATATTTT . TRBV7-8 18 TRBJ1-3 .
CASSFRGYSGGYTF TGTGCCAGCAGCTTTCGAGGGTATTCGGGTGGCTACACCTTC . TRBV3-1/TRBV3-2 14 TRBJ1-2 .
CASSPVGRRETQYF TGTGCCAGCAGCCCAGTGGGCAGGAGAGAGACCCAGTACTTC . TRBV6-5 14 TRBJ2-5 .